The entry below gives a single TCR beta chain sequence along with its context. Per the study methods: Amplification of reference gene primers provided the estimated nucleated cell counts. The repertoire was sequenced with immunoSEQ multiplex PCR; TCRdb's copy has only in-frame clones and lacks some. From that table come the V and J calls and clone size; the DNA was used to work out D and trimming. The repertoire holds roughly 100,000 clones, with 80% to 90% as singletons. This specimen belongs to a study of blood T cell repertoires in COVID-19. In the study overall: The United States, Italy and Spain supplied acute and convalescent COVID-19 samples. T cells, B-cell-depleted T cells, or PBMCs supplied cDNA or gDNA.

From germline, CDR1 is SGHVS and CDR2 FQNEAQ. The CDR3 length is 18 residues. After removal of 1 base from V and 7 bases from J, the junction contained 15 bases not matched to a gene. The V call is TRBV7-8, the J call TRBJ1-5; 8 bases are shared with TRBD1. The TCR originated in an elderly man with acute or convalescent COVID-19. Sample: peripheral blood. The CDR3 DNA follows: TGTGCCAGCAGCTTAGACCCACAGGGGGTATCGCCTTGGCAGCCCCAGCATTTT. Translated, it gives CASSLDPQGVSPWQPQHF.